The 20 T cell receptor beta chains listed next were all sequenced from one sample in a study of cytomegalovirus exposure and HLA in healthy donors. TCRdb keeps only in-frame clones here, not all; method: immunoSEQ multiplex PCR. The table records 55,000 to 70,000 clones, over 75% of them present only once. The specimen was PBMCs. These receptors were taken from a woman aged 25 to 39 in good health and CMV-seronegative.

This chain connects TRBV19 to TRBJ2-7, with D uncertain. The V gene's germline CDR1 is LNHDA and CDR2 SQIVND (reference sequence). The CDR3 is 14 residues long. Trimming removed 3 bases at V and 0 bases at J, with 9 bases between. The CDR3 bases are TGTGCCAGTAGTATGAGACTTAGCTCCTACGAGCAGTACTTC. Translation gives CASSMRLSSYEQYF.

The chain carries TRBV4-3 and TRBJ1-5; 9 nucleotides match TRBD1. Per the germline V gene, CDR1 is LGHNA and CDR2 is YSLEER. The CDR3 is made up of 18 amino acids. J was trimmed by 1 base and V by 0 bases; bases with no gene match: 7. The CDR3 loop is CASSQEYGQGPSNQPQHF. CDR3 DNA sequence: TGCGCCAGCAGCCAAGAGTACGGACAGGGGCCAAGCAATCAGCCCCAGCATTTT.

This chain uses TRBV4-2 with TRBJ1-1; 8 bases line up with TRBD1. Trimming took 1 base from V and 4 from J; bases not matched to a gene: 5. This CDR3 has 15 amino acids. Germline V gene data show CDR1 as LGHNA and CDR2 as YNFKEQ. The chain's CDR3 is CASSQGRTGSTEAFF. Here the CDR3 DNA reads TGTGCCAGCAGCCAAGGTAGGACAGGGAGCACTGAAGCTTTCTTT.

The V and J genes are TRBV28 and TRBJ1-1; D is unresolved. The CDR3 spans 14 residues. Germline CDR1 is MDHEN and CDR2 is SYDVKM. V was clipped by 4 bases and J by 6 bases, with 15 bases between them. The CDR3 DNA reads TGTGCCAGCAGTTCGGCCGGCTCGAGGCCTGAAGCTTTCTTT. This codes for CASSSAGSRPEAFF.

V gene TRBV7-2 combines with J gene TRBJ2-4; 9 nucleotides agree with TRBD2. The CDR3 totals 16 residues. The J segment lost 1 base and the V segment lost 5 bases, leaving 6 bases of the junction unmatched. Germline V lookup: CDR1 SGHTA, CDR2 FQGNSA. CDR3 amino acids: CASSARGRDAKNIQYF. In DNA form, the CDR3 reads TGTGCCAGCAGCGCCCGCGGGAGGGACGCCAAAAACATTCAGTACTTC. Full variable domain (remainder filled in from reference TRBV7-2 and TRBJ2-4): GAGVSQSPSNKVTEKGKDVELRCDPISGHTALYWYRQSLGQGLEFLIYFQGNSAPDKSGLPSDRFSAERTGGSVSTLTIQRTQQEDSAVYLCASSARGRDAKNIQYFGAGTRLSVL.

This sequence joins TRBV5-4 and TRBJ2-5; D uncertain. The CDR3 sequence is 14 residues long. Trimming pared 4 bases from V and 4 bases from J, leaving 14 bases between. The germline gives CDR1 SGHNT, CDR2 YYREEE (reference sequence). The CDR3 DNA is TGTGCCAGCAGCGAGGTTAGCACGGGAGAGACCCAGTACTTC. Amino acid sequence: CASSEVSTGETQYF.

CDR3 in amino acids: CASSVATGGTDTQYF. CDR3 bases: TGTGCCAGCAGCGTAGCAACAGGGGGCACAGATACGCAGTATTTT. The chain joins TRBV9 to TRBJ2-3, with 7 positions matching TRBD1. CDR1 and CDR2 from the germline V gene are SGDLS and YYNGEE. Trimming at V came to 0 bases and at J to 1 base, leaving 2 bases not matched to a gene. The CDR3 has 15 amino acids.

V and J are TRBV6-6 and TRBJ1-1, with TRBD1 as a possible D gene (6 bases). Trimming pared 5 bases from V and 2 bases from J, leaving 15 bases between. CDR3 length equals 15 residues. Per the germline V gene, CDR1 is MNHNY and CDR2 is SVGAGI (reference sequence). The CDR3: CASSSRDIRNTEAFF. CDR3 DNA sequence: TGTGCCAGCAGTAGCCGGGACATCAGAAACACTGAAGCTTTCTTT.

The chain couples TRBV6-1 to TRBJ2-1; 12 nucleotides line up with TRBD2. V shed 3 bases, J shed 7 bases, and the junction held 7 bases outside the gene matches. In germline, CDR1 is MNHNS, CDR2 SASEGT. The CDR3 is made up of 16 amino acids. The CDR3 nucleotides are TGTGCCAGCAGTGATAGACTAGCGGGAGCGGAGAATGAGCAGTTCTTC. Translated, it gives CASSDRLAGAENEQFF.

This chain connects TRBV25-1 to TRBJ2-7; 7 bases line up with TRBD1. The trim removed 6 bases at V and 2 bases at J, leaving 7 bases unmatched. Per germline, CDR1 MGHDK and CDR2 SYGVNS. This CDR3 has 14 residues. The DNA of the CDR3 is TGTGCCAGCAGAAAAGGGCAGGGGGCCTACGAGCAGTACTTC. It codes for CASRKGQGAYEQYF.

This clone was recorded a few times. The chain is built from TRBV7-3 and TRBJ2-3, with 14 bases fitting TRBD2. Germline CDR1 is SGHTA and CDR2 is FQGTGA. V lost 5 bases to trimming and J lost 3 bases; unmatched junction nucleotides: 7. This CDR3 has 17 residues. The CDR3 spells CASSTGLAGGSTDTQYF. The CDR3 region has the DNA TGTGCCAGCAGCACTGGACTAGCGGGAGGATCTACAGATACGCAGTATTTT. Full variable domain (rest looked up from reference TRBV7-3 and TRBJ2-3): GAGVSQTPSNKVTEKGKYVELRCDPISGHTALYWYRQSLGQGPEFLIYFQGTGAADDSGLPNDRFFAVRPEGSVSTLKIQRTERGDSAVYLCASSTGLAGGSTDTQYFGPGTRLTVL.

This clone was seen a single time. V is TRBV2 and J is TRBJ1-2; TRBD1 might be the D (5 bases). There are 14 residues in the CDR3. Trimming stripped 4 bases from V and 4 bases from J, with 13 bases between. The germline V gene has CDR1 SNHLY and CDR2 FYNNEI. The CDR3 coding sequence is TGTGCCAGCAGTGTGGCAGGGCCGGGCTATGGCTACACCTTC. Protein: CASSVAGPGYGYTF.

This chain joins TRBV14 and TRBJ2-1; TRBD2 might be the D (5 bases). This CDR3 comprises 17 residues. V was clipped by 1 base and J by 10 bases, with 23 bases between them. The germline gives CDR1 SGHDN, CDR2 FVKESK. CDR3 loop: CASSQVKVQFFGMEQFF. CDR3 in DNA: TGTGCCAGCAGCCAAGTGAAGGTTCAATTTTTCGGGATGGAGCAGTTCTTC.

The rearrangement joins TRBV6-5 to TRBJ2-7; no definite D call. Trimming took 6 bases from V and 4 from J, leaving 16 bases between them. CDR3 length: 14 amino acids. Germline CDR1 MNHEY, CDR2 SVGAGI. CDR3 DNA sequence: TGTGCCAGCAGCCCGTATCTAGTGGGTTACGAGCAGTACTTC. Its translation is CASSPYLVGYEQYF.

The CDR3 spells CASSSRTSGSNYNEQFF. The CDR3 region has the DNA TGTGCCAGCAGTTCTAGGACTAGCGGGAGTAACTACAATGAGCAGTTCTTC. V is TRBV28 and J is TRBJ2-1; 13 bases fit TRBD2. CDR1 and CDR2 (germline): MDHEN, SYDVKM. This CDR3 has 17 residues. J was trimmed by 3 bases and V by 4 bases; bases with no gene match: 6.

This clone was detected only a few times. This chain uses TRBV19 with TRBJ1-2; D gene unclear. The CDR3 extends over 13 amino acids. Looked up from germline, CDR1 is LNHDA and CDR2 is SQIVND (reference sequence). Trimming stripped 2 bases from V and 6 bases from J, with 10 bases between. For the CDR3, the DNA is TGTGCCAGTAGTATAACGGGGTTCGATGGCTACACCTTC. This translates into CASSITGFDGYTF.

The rearrangement links TRBV15 to TRBJ1-2; tentative D call: TRBD1 (6 bases). The CDR3 consists of 13 residues. V lost 0 bases and J lost 11, with 13 bases in between. Germline loops: CDR1 LNHNV, CDR2 YYDKDF (reference sequence). The CDR3 DNA reads as TGTGCCACCAGCAGAGAGGTACAGGGTATTTACACCTTC. Translation: CATSREVQGIYTF.

This chain connects TRBV7-9 to TRBJ1-1; possibly TRBD1 for D (6 bases). The ends were cut back, 2 bases at V and 4 bases at J, with 8 bases in the middle. Per germline, CDR1 SEHNR and CDR2 FQNEAQ (reference sequence). This CDR3 has 13 amino acids. Here the CDR3 reads CASSLQGRTEAFF. The CDR3 nucleotides are TGTGCCAGCAGCTTACAGGGGCGCACTGAAGCTTTCTTT.

The chain links TRBV28 to TRBJ2-1, with 10 nucleotides matching TRBD2. This CDR3 is built from 13 residues. The V segment lost 10 bases and the J segment 6 bases; nucleotides outside the gene matches: 6. The germline V gene has CDR1 MDHEN and CDR2 SYDVKM. The CDR3 DNA reads as TGTGCCACCATAACTAGCGGGGTCAATGAGCAGTTCTTC. Translation: CATITSGVNEQFF. The full variable domain, with the rest looked up from reference TRBV28 and TRBJ2-1, is DVKVTQSSRYLVKRTGEKVFLECVQDMDHENMFWYRQDPGLGLRLIYFSYDVKMKEKGDIPEGYSVSREKKERFSLILESASTNQTSMYLCATITSGVNEQFFGPGTRLTVL.

The CDR3 DNA reads as TGTGCCAGCAGCTTAGGGGGCAGCTCTGGAAACACCATATATTTT. Amino acids: CASSLGGSSGNTIYF. V usage is TRBV7-2 and J usage is TRBJ1-3; TRBD1 might be the D (5 bases). V lost 1 base, J lost 0 bases, and 7 bases lay in between. The CDR3 runs 15 residues. From germline, CDR1 is SGHTA and CDR2 FQGNSA.